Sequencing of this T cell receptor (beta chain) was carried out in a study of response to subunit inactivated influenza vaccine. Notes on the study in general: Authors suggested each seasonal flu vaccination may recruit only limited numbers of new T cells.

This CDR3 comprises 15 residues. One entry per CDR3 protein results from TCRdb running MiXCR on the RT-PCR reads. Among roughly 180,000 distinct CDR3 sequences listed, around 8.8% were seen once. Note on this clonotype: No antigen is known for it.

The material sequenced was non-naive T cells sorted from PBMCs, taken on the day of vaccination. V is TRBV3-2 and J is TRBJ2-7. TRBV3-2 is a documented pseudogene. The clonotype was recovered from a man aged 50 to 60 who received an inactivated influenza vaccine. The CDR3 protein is CASSQEASWTYEQYF. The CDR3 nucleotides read TGTGCCAGCTCCCAAGAGGCGTCTTGGACCTACGAGCAGTACTTC.